This T cell receptor beta chain was sequenced for a study of blood T cell repertoires in COVID-19. In the study overall: Donors in the United States, Italy and Spain gave samples during acute or convalescent COVID-19. Sources were T cells, B-cell-depleted T cells, or PBMCs; the material itself was cDNA or gDNA.

In the original analysis: Nucleated cell number was recorded as an estimate derived from reference gene primer amplification. Some clones are missing from TCRdb's copy, which holds only in-frame ones; the method was immunoSEQ multiplex PCR. V, J and clone size were drawn from that table, and D and trimming were deduced from the DNA. The sample consists of 75,000 to 90,000 clones, 88% of them appearing once. Germline CDR1 reads SGHNT; CDR2 reads YENEEA. V gave up 6 bases and J gave up 2 bases, with 12 bases separating them. The CDR3 extends over 14 amino acids. This TCR was recovered from a man at least 80 years old with acute or convalescent COVID-19. The chain joins TRBV11-3 to TRBJ2-3, with a possible D match to TRBD1 (6 bases). Sequences were obtained from peripheral blood. In nucleotides, the CDR3 is TGTGCCAGCAGGGAAGGACAGTTCACAGATACGCAGTATTTT. This gives the protein CASREGQFTDTQYF.